The 28 T cell receptor beta chains presented below share a single source sample, sequenced in a study of PD-L1 blockade in urothelial cancer. Sequencing was performed with immunoSEQ multiplex PCR; in TCRdb, only in-frame clones are kept and a portion is missing. The table lists about 63,000 clones, 75% to 85% of them singletons. Time point meaning: pretreatment peripheral blood. The material sequenced was PBMCs, taken around atezolizumab (anti-PD-L1) treatment. Every receptor here comes from a man aged 65-85 years with urothelial cancer.

J is TRBJ2-3 and V is TRBV7-9, with D tentatively TRBD2 (5 bases). CDR1 SEHNR and CDR2 FQNEAQ come from the germline V gene (reference sequence). This CDR3 comprises 16 residues. Trimming cost V 0 bases and J 2 bases, with 12 bases left between them. In DNA, the CDR3 is TGTGCCAGCAGCTTAGCGGGAGCTGGGTACACAGATACGCAGTATTTT. This encodes CASSLAGAGYTDTQYF.

This clone appeared a single time. The chain carries TRBV10-1 and TRBJ2-2; tentative D call: TRBD1 (5 bases). Between the trimmed V and J ends, which lost 0 bases and 6 bases, there was a span of 14 bases. The germline V gene encodes CDR1 WNHNN and CDR2 SYGVQD (reference sequence). The CDR3 extends over 16 amino acids. This CDR3 reads CASSESTAGQAGELFF. DNA of the CDR3: TGCGCCAGCAGTGAGTCAACGGCAGGGCAGGCCGGGGAGCTGTTTTTT.

V gene TRBV2 combines with J gene TRBJ1-2; 9 bases are shared with TRBD1. The CDR3 runs 14 residues. V lost 7 bases, J lost 5 bases, and 8 bases stayed unmatched. Germline values: CDR1 SNHLY, CDR2 FYNNEI. The CDR3 sequence: CASTPDRGGYGYTF. CDR3 in DNA: TGTGCCAGCACCCCGGACAGGGGTGGTTATGGCTACACCTTC.

The chain is built from TRBV7-2 and TRBJ2-7; D perhaps matches TRBD2 (5 bases). V was clipped by 4 bases and J by 1 base, with 11 bases between them. The germline V gene has CDR1 SGHTA and CDR2 FQGNSA. There are 14 residues in the CDR3. The CDR3 loop reads CASSSPTSSYEQYF. CDR3 DNA: TGTGCCAGCAGCTCCCCAACTAGTTCCTACGAGCAGTACTTC.

V usage is TRBV4-1 and J usage is TRBJ1-4, with TRBD1 matching over 8 bases. CDR3 length: 16 residues. The germline V gene has CDR1 MGHRA and CDR2 YSYEKL. With 0 bases clipped from V and 3 bases from J, the junction kept 3 bases outside the gene matches. The CDR3 sequence: CASSQEQTGANEKLFF. In DNA form, the CDR3 reads TGCGCCAGCAGCCAAGAGCAGACAGGGGCTAATGAAAAACTGTTTTTT.

The genes are TRBV7-3 and TRBJ2-7, with D possibly being TRBD1 (6 bases). The CDR3 sequence is 18 residues long. The V and J ends lost 2 bases and 6 bases respectively, with 26 bases between them. Germline CDR1 is SGHTA and CDR2 is FQGTGA. The CDR3 spells CASSLSIHKTGRRPEQYF. The DNA for the CDR3 is TGTGCCAGCAGCTTATCCATCCACAAAACAGGGAGAAGGCCCGAGCAGTACTTC.

The chain has TRBV5-5 and TRBJ1-4, with D hard to call. CDR3 length equals 14 residues. From germline, CDR1 is SGHKS and CDR2 YYEKEE (reference sequence). Trimming removed 4 bases at V and 7 bases at J, with 14 bases between. As DNA, the CDR3 is TGTGCCAGCAGCCCGTTAGTCTCGCGTGAAAAACTGTTTTTT. Translating it yields CASSPLVSREKLFF.

The CDR3 nucleotides read TGTGCCAGCAGCTTACTAGACAGGTCCTACGAGCAGTACTTC. Translating it yields CASSLLDRSYEQYF. The chain links TRBV5-4 to TRBJ2-7; D might be TRBD1 (6 bases). The V and J ends lost 2 bases and 1 base respectively, with 10 bases between them. The CDR3 consists of 14 residues. Germline CDR1 and CDR2: SGHNT and YYREEE (reference sequence).

The V call is TRBV11-3, the J call TRBJ2-2; TRBD1 agrees at 8 bases. V shed 2 bases and J 5 bases; nucleotides not matched to a gene: 4. This CDR3 is 15 amino acids long. CDR1 and CDR2 (germline): SGHNT, YENEEA. CDR3 sequence reads: CASSLFRGQTGELFF. The CDR3 DNA reads TGTGCCAGCAGCTTATTCAGGGGGCAAACCGGGGAGCTGTTTTTT.

The rearrangement uses TRBV2 and TRBJ1-1; TRBD1 is a possible D gene (6 bases). The V end lost 7 bases, the J end lost 5 bases, and 26 bases lay between the germline ends. Looked up from germline, CDR1 is SNHLY and CDR2 is FYNNEI. The CDR3 spans 17 residues. The CDR3 bases are TGTGCCAGCACCCCCTTTAACGATTGGGGGCTAGGGACTGAAGCTTTCTTT. The encoded protein is CASTPFNDWGLGTEAFF.

CDR3: CASSLGPGLNYEQYF. As DNA, the CDR3 is TGTGCCAGCAGCTTAGGGCCGGGACTCAACTACGAGCAGTACTTC. V and J are TRBV7-2 and TRBJ2-7; D may be TRBD2 (6 bases). CDR1 and CDR2 from the germline V gene are SGHTA and FQGNSA. The length of the CDR3 is 15 residues. The V end lost 1 base, the J end lost 3 bases, and 13 bases lay between the germline ends.

The DNA for the CDR3 is TGTGCCAGCAGCTTAGCGGGGCCCGCCCGTATCGAGCAGTACTTC. This gives the protein CASSLAGPARIEQYF. The J gene is TRBJ2-7, the V gene TRBV7-9, with D perhaps matching TRBD1 (5 bases). Trimming cost V 0 bases and J 6 bases, with 15 bases left between them. The germline V gene encodes CDR1 SEHNR and CDR2 FQNEAQ (reference sequence). The CDR3 is 15 residues long.

This clone was counted once. V and J are TRBV7-2 and TRBJ1-2, with D unresolved. Germline V gene data show CDR1 as SGHTA and CDR2 as FQGNSA. The CDR3 runs 15 residues. With 1 base removed from V and 6 bases from J, the gap between germline ends came to 15 bases. In nucleotides, the CDR3 is TGTGCCAGCAGCTTAGTGGGCCAGGAAAGTAATGGCTACACCTTC. This translates into CASSLVGQESNGYTF.

This chain joins TRBV19 and TRBJ1-2; D is unresolved. The CDR3 is 15 amino acids. Trimming stripped 1 base from V and 5 bases from J, with 14 bases between. In germline, CDR1 is LNHDA, CDR2 SQIVND (reference sequence). The CDR3 spells CASSIGGTGRYGYTF. The CDR3 DNA follows: TGTGCCAGTAGTATAGGGGGTACCGGGAGGTATGGCTACACCTTC.

The J gene is TRBJ1-1, the V gene TRBV7-3; TRBD1 matches at 7 bases. Per the germline V gene, CDR1 is SGHTA and CDR2 is FQGTGA. This CDR3 contains 13 residues. With 5 bases clipped from V and 4 bases from J, the junction kept 4 bases outside the gene matches. The CDR3 sequence is CASSQTGATEAFF. CDR3 in DNA: TGTGCCAGCAGCCAAACAGGGGCCACTGAAGCTTTCTTT.

This chain links TRBV7-2 with TRBJ2-5; D ambiguous. Germline V gives CDR1 SGHTA, CDR2 FQGNSA. The CDR3 has 13 residues. Trimming cost V 5 bases and J 3 bases, with 10 bases left between them. In nucleotides, the CDR3 is TGTGCCAGCAGCGGGCTGGTAAAAGAGACCCAGTACTTC. Its protein product is CASSGLVKETQYF.

The chain employs TRBV12-5 and TRBJ2-7; 7 bases agree with TRBD1. The CDR3 sequence is 14 residues long. Trimming at V came to 5 bases and at J to 3 bases, leaving 7 bases not matched to a gene. In germline, CDR1 is LGHNT, CDR2 FRNRAP. The CDR3 is CASGLRQGNYEQYF. CDR3 sequence (DNA): TGTGCTAGTGGTCTTAGACAGGGCAACTACGAGCAGTACTTC. Supplemented by reference TRBV12-5 and TRBJ2-7, the full variable domain reads DARVTQTPRHKVTEMGQEVTMRCQPILGHNTVFWYRQTMMQGLELLAYFRNRAPLDDSGMPKDRFSAEMPDATLATLKIQPSEPRDSAVYFCASGLRQGNYEQYFGPGTRLTVT.

V is TRBV19 and J is TRBJ1-2; 8 bases fit TRBD1. The CDR3 extends over 14 amino acids. Per the germline V gene, CDR1 is LNHDA and CDR2 is SQIVND (reference sequence). The V segment lost 6 bases and the J segment 0 bases; nucleotides outside the gene matches: 3. In DNA form, the CDR3 reads TGTGCCAGTAGAGGGACAGGCACTAACTATGGCTACACCTTC. This sequence encodes CASRGTGTNYGYTF.

The chain couples TRBV5-6 to TRBJ2-1; 7 bases are a match to TRBD1. Germline CDR1 SGHDT, CDR2 YYEEEE. The CDR3 totals 13 residues. V lost 2 bases, J lost 10 bases, and 6 bases stayed unmatched. CDR3 sequence reads: CASSFPDRSEQFF. In DNA, the CDR3 is TGTGCCAGCAGCTTTCCGGACAGGTCGGAGCAGTTCTTC.

The chain carries TRBV11-1 and TRBJ2-5; 11 nucleotides align to TRBD2. In germline, CDR1 is SGHAT, CDR2 FQDESV (reference sequence). V lost 4 bases, J lost 2 bases, and 9 bases stayed unmatched. The CDR3 extends over 17 amino acids. The CDR3 reads CASSSPSGGSAQETQYF. The CDR3 DNA follows: TGTGCCAGCAGCTCACCTAGCGGGGGGTCCGCGCAAGAGACCCAGTACTTC. The whole variable domain, filled in from reference TRBV11-1 and TRBJ2-5, reads EAEVAQSPRYKITEKSQAVAFWCDPISGHATLYWYRQILGQGPELLVQFQDESVVDDSQLPKDRFSAERLKGVDSTLKIQPAELGDSAMYLCASSSPSGGSAQETQYFGPGTRLLVL.

The V gene is TRBV27, the J gene TRBJ2-5; D possibly corresponds to TRBD2 (5 bases). V shed 6 bases and J shed 2 bases, with 13 bases lying between them. Germline V gene sequence: CDR1 MNHEY, CDR2 SMNVEV (reference sequence). The CDR3 length is 14 residues. The CDR3: CASRPVGGQETQYF. CDR3 nucleotides: TGTGCCAGCAGACCAGTTGGAGGTCAAGAGACCCAGTACTTC.

The chain combines TRBV12-5 with TRBJ1-1; TRBD1 matches at 10 bases. In germline, CDR1 is LGHNT, CDR2 FRNRAP. With V trimmed by 3 bases and J by 2 bases, 18 bases remained unmatched. The CDR3 loop spans 20 amino acids. The CDR3 protein is CASGFLLGTGVDGGNTEAFF. The DNA of the CDR3 is TGTGCTAGTGGTTTTCTTCTCGGGACAGGGGTCGACGGGGGCAACACTGAAGCTTTCTTT.

The rearrangement joins TRBV7-9 to TRBJ2-1; D may be TRBD2 (7 bases). This CDR3 region has 16 residues. V was pared by 6 bases and J by 0 bases, with 15 bases between. CDR1 SEHNR and CDR2 FQNEAQ come from the germline V gene (reference sequence). As DNA, the CDR3 is TGTGCCAGCAGACTAGGGGGGGGCGACTCCTACAATGAGCAGTTCTTC. Its translation is CASRLGGGDSYNEQFF.

The chain is built from TRBV5-4 and TRBJ1-2; no reliable D call. The germline V and J ends were trimmed by 6 bases and 8 bases, with 17 bases remaining between them. The germline V gene has CDR1 SGHNT and CDR2 YYREEE (reference sequence). There are 13 residues in the CDR3. The CDR3 here is CASKPALLEGYTF. CDR3 coding DNA: TGTGCCAGCAAACCGGCCCTACTAGAAGGCTACACCTTC.

This rearrangement joins TRBV13 to TRBJ2-2; maybe TRBD1 (6 bases). CDR3 size: 13 residues. Germline CDR1 PRHDT, CDR2 FYEKMQ (reference sequence). The ends were cut back, 4 bases at V and 7 bases at J, with 10 bases in the middle. DNA of the CDR3: TGTGCCAGCAGCTCACAGGGCGTCGGGGAGCTGTTTTTT. Encoded protein: CASSSQGVGELFF.

This chain uses TRBV19 with TRBJ2-5; a weak D match, TRBD2 (6 bases). The germline V gene encodes CDR1 LNHDA and CDR2 SQIVND (reference sequence). The CDR3 has 16 residues. V lost 8 bases and J 1 base, leaving 20 bases between the germline ends. DNA for the CDR3: TGTGCCAGTCGTCCTAGTGCGGGGTTGGCCCAAGAGACCCAGTACTTC. Translation gives CASRPSAGLAQETQYF.

The chain is built from TRBV5-1 and TRBJ1-1, with TRBD1 matching 9 bases. Trimming took 4 bases from V and 6 from J; bases not matched to a gene: 7. Germline V gene lookup returns CDR1 SGHRS and CDR2 YFSETQ. CDR3 size: 14 residues. CDR3 region: CASSPTGGRAEAFF. The CDR3 coding sequence is TGCGCCAGCAGCCCAACAGGGGGCCGGGCTGAAGCTTTCTTT.

The chain uses TRBV29-1 and TRBJ1-2, with a weak D call TRBD1 (6 bases). Trimming removed 8 bases from V and 14 bases from J, with 21 bases in between. The CDR3 covers 11 residues. Germline CDR1 reads SQVTM; CDR2 reads ANQGSEA. The CDR3 DNA is TGCAGCTATACAGGGACCCCTCTCATGACCTTC. It translates to CSYTGTPLMTF.